This passage covers 13 T cell receptor beta chains from one sample sequenced in a study of tumor and adjacent non-tumor tissue in lung cancer. The template was RNA from unsorted bulk tissue. A modified ARM-PCR protocol with three rounds of nested PCR amplified TCRbeta. Using its own MiXCR run on the multiplex PCR reads, TCRdb lists one record per CDR3 protein. Of tens of thousands of distinct CDR3 sequences listed, approximately 79% are singletons. Sequencing was carried out using lung tumor tissue. Source of these receptors: a woman aged 45-65 years with non-small cell lung cancer.

This rearrangement joins TRBV28 to TRBJ1-4; tentatively, D is TRBD1 (5 bases). The V end lost 5 bases, the J end lost 3 bases, and 31 bases lay between the germline ends. Germline CDR1 is MDHEN and CDR2 is SYDVKM. The CDR3 consists of 21 residues. The chain's CDR3 is CASSTRYIRVLGWVANEKLFF. The DNA for the CDR3 is TGTGCCAGCAGTACTCGATACATCAGGGTGCTTGGTTGGGTAGCTAATGAAAAACTGTTTTTT.

Concerning this clonotype itself: Sequence at one end of the junction differs from germline and may be a read error. The chain couples TRBV5-4 to TRBJ2-6; weak D call: TRBD1 (5 bases). The germline V gene has CDR1 SGHNT and CDR2 YYREEE (reference sequence). This CDR3 has 15 amino acids. The DNA of the CDR3 is TGTGCCAGCAGCCCAGGGTGCTCTGGGGTCAACGTCCTGACTTTC. Amino acids: CASSPGCSGVNVLTF.

Regarding this clonotype: The junction differs from germline at one of its ends, possibly a read error. This chain links TRBV20-1 with TRBJ2-3; tentatively, D is TRBD2 (5 bases). The CDR3 length is 14 residues. Germline CDR1 is DFQATT and CDR2 is SNEGSKA (reference sequence). DNA of the CDR3: TGCAGTGTTAGTGGAACTGGGAGCGCTGATACGCTGTATTTT. It is translated as CSVSGTGSADTLYF.

Regarding this clonotype: The conserved phenylalanine or tryptophan normally closing the CDR3 is absent here, so this likely arose from a read error. Because the CDR3's place on the DNA is in doubt, the DNA is left out and the CDR3 is given as listed by TCRdb. The chain combines TRBV20-1 with TRBJ2-1; the table's D call TRBD2 went unverified against the DNA. Termini included, the CDR3 measures 14 amino acids. Looked up from germline, CDR1 is DFQATT and CDR2 is SNEGSKA (reference sequence). This CDR3 reads CSASGRASYNEQLL.

This clonotype was detected only once. A read error may be the cause here, since a much bigger clone is one base away. This likely comes from a read error, as the CDR3 has no conserved phenylalanine or tryptophan at its end. This chain joins TRBV19 and TRBJ2-6; D gene ambiguous. V was pared by 3 bases and J by 4 bases, with 4 bases between. The CDR3 spans 13 residues. Germline CDR1 and CDR2: LNHDA and SQIVND (reference sequence). The DNA for the CDR3 is TGTGCCAGTAGTATGACCGGGGCCAACGTCCTGACTTTA. It specifies CASSMTGANVLTL.

Of note for this clonotype: A read error may produce the germline difference seen at one junction end. V is TRBV12-3 or TRBV12-4 and J is TRBJ1-1; D is possibly TRBD1 (5 bases). The CDR3 totals 12 residues. DNA of the CDR3: TGTGCCAGCAGTTCCCATCGGGGGGGAGCTTTCTTC. It yields the protein CASSSHRGGAFF.

Concerning this clonotype itself: One end of the junction is discordant with germline, which a read error may explain. The rearrangement links TRBV29-1 to TRBJ1-4; D is undetermined. Germline V lookup: CDR1 SQVTM, CDR2 ANQGSEA. The CDR3 is 14 amino acids. The CDR3 here is CSVEEGETNEKLLF. CDR3 sequence (DNA): TGCAGCGTTGAAGAGGGAGAGACGAATGAAAAACTGCTTTTT. The variable domain in full, completed from reference TRBV29-1 and TRBJ1-4, reads SAVISQKPSRDICQRGTSLTIQCQVDSQVTMMFWYRQQPGQSLTLIATANQGSEATYESGFVIDKFPISRPNLTFSTLTVSNMSPEDSSIYLCSVEEGETNEKLLFGSGTQLSVL.

The gene calls are TRBV5-6 and TRBJ1-2; D possibly corresponds to TRBD1 (5 bases). CDR1 is SGHDT and CDR2 is YYEEEE in the germline V gene. The CDR3 has 13 residues. The DNA of the CDR3 is TGTGCAAGCTGCTTGGACACTAACTATGGCTACACCTTC. It yields the protein CASCLDTNYGYTF.

CDR3 sequence: CANNQAKRNGQETQYF. The CDR3 DNA follows: TGCGCCAACAACCAAGCCAAAAGGAACGGCCAAGAGACCCAGTACTTC. The chain carries TRBV4-1 and TRBJ2-5; D remains unclear. There are 16 residues in the CDR3. From germline, CDR1 is MGHRA and CDR2 YSYEKL. V lost 10 bases and J lost 1, with 22 bases in between.

Details on this clonotype: Possible read error: a much larger clone is one base away. The chain uses TRBV7-6 and TRBJ1-1, with 8 nucleotides matching TRBD1. Germline values: CDR1 SGHVS, CDR2 FNYEAQ. The CDR3 totals 15 residues. The CDR3 DNA reads as TGTGCCAGCAGCTCCGGTAGACAGGGGAACACTGAAGCTTCCTTT. Translation gives CASSSGRQGNTEASF. The complete variable domain, with remaining parts taken from reference TRBV7-6 and TRBJ1-1, reads GAGVSQSPRYKVTKRGQDVALRCDPISGHVSLYWYRQALGQGPEFLTYFNYEAQQDKSGLPNDRFSAERPEGSISTLTIQRTEQRDSAMYRCASSSGRQGNTEASFGQGTRLTVV.

Worth noting for this clonotype: Compared with germline, one end of the junction differs, possibly owing to a read error. The rearrangement uses TRBV4-1 and TRBJ1-1; D might be TRBD1 (6 bases). The CDR3 length is 16 residues. Germline V gene lookup returns CDR1 MGHRA and CDR2 YSYEKL. The CDR3 coding sequence is TGCGGCAGCAGCCAAGATCTCTACAGGGTCGGCAGTGAAGCATTCTTT. It yields the protein CGSSQDLYRVGSEAFF.

V and J are TRBV20-1 and TRBJ2-2, with D possibly being TRBD2 (6 bases). V lost 0 bases and J 7 bases, leaving 18 bases between the germline ends. Germline V gives CDR1 DFQATT, CDR2 SNEGSKA (reference sequence). The CDR3 has 16 amino acids. As DNA, the CDR3 is TGCAGTGCTAGAGATAAGCAGGGAGGCTGGTTCGGGGAGCTGTTTTTT. Protein product: CSARDKQGGWFGELFF.

This clonotype was observed a handful of times. The chain has TRBV9 and TRBJ2-3; TRBD2 matches 10 bases. CDR1 and CDR2 from the germline V gene are SGDLS and YYNGEE. Trimming cost V 0 bases and J 4 bases; bases outside gene matches: 8. This CDR3 comprises 17 residues. Here the CDR3 DNA reads TGTGCCAGCAGCGTAGTCCCAAGCGGGAGGGGCGCAGATACGCAGTATTTT. Its protein product is CASSVVPSGRGADTQYF.